Presented here are 12 T cell receptor beta chains from one specimen sequenced in a study of blood T cell repertoires in COVID-19. Sequencing used immunoSEQ multiplex PCR; TCRdb keeps in-frame clones, though not all of them. Here the sample spans more than 300,000 clones, about 90% being singletons. The specimen sequenced was PBMCs or T cells enriched from blood (not recorded which). All receptors derive from a woman in her 30s who had recovered from COVID-19.

The V call is TRBV5-1, the J call TRBJ2-7, with 7 bases fitting TRBD1. The CDR3 extends over 14 amino acids. J gave up 2 bases and V 0 bases, and 2 bases lay outside the gene matches. The V gene's germline CDR1 is SGHRS and CDR2 YFSETQ. The CDR3 region has the DNA TGCGCCAGCAGCTTGGCAGGGACAGCCTACGAGCAGTACTTC. Translating it yields CASSLAGTAYEQYF.

The chain is built from TRBV2 and TRBJ1-4, with TRBD1 as a possible D gene (5 bases). The germline V gene has CDR1 SNHLY and CDR2 FYNNEI. The CDR3 totals 13 residues. Between the trimmed V and J ends, which lost 7 bases and 7 bases, there was a span of 13 bases. The CDR3 DNA is TGTGCCAGCATACTGACAGAGCGTGAAAAACTGTTTTTT. Protein product: CASILTEREKLFF.

This clone occurred once. The rearrangement joins TRBV10-3 to TRBJ1-3, with D possibly being TRBD1 (5 bases). Trimming took 7 bases from V and 2 from J, leaving 12 bases between them. Germline CDR1 is ENHRY and CDR2 is SYGVKD. This CDR3 has 14 amino acids. CDR3: CAITKTETGNTIYF. DNA for the CDR3: TGTGCCATCACTAAGACAGAGACTGGAAACACCATATATTTT.

V usage is TRBV6-5 and J usage is TRBJ1-2; no clear D gene. This CDR3 spans 13 amino acids. Germline V gives CDR1 MNHEY, CDR2 SVGAGI. V was shortened by 3 bases and J by 1 base, with 6 bases between the two germline ends. In nucleotides, the CDR3 is TGTGCCAGCAGTTATGCGGTTAACTATGGCTACACCTTC. Its translation is CASSYAVNYGYTF.

The CDR3 DNA reads as TGTGCCAGCAGTTTCCAGGGTCAGGGGGCGCGTGAGCAGTACTTC. It codes for CASSFQGQGAREQYF. The rearrangement uses TRBV6-2 or TRBV6-3 and TRBJ2-7; 8 bases are shared with TRBD1. The V segment lost 4 bases and the J segment 7 bases; nucleotides outside the gene matches: 12. The germline gives CDR1 MNHEY, CDR2 SVGEGT. The CDR3 sequence is 15 residues long.

This chain uses TRBV5-8 with TRBJ2-2; no reliable D call. The V gene's germline CDR1 is SGHTS and CDR2 YDEGEE. V shed 1 base and J shed 8 bases, with 9 bases lying between them. The CDR3 is made up of 13 amino acids. In DNA, the CDR3 is TGTGCCAGCAGCTTGTTCCGTTCGGGGGAGCTGTTTTTT. Translated: CASSLFRSGELFF. The full variable domain, rest sourced from reference TRBV5-8 and TRBJ2-2, is EAGVTQSPTHLIKTRGQQATLRCSPISGHTSVYWYQQALGLGLQFLLWYDEGEERNRGNFPPRFSGRQFPNYSSELNVNALELEDSALYLCASSLFRSGELFFGEGSRLTVL.

CDR3 in amino acids: CAISGQGFTDTQYF. CDR3 nucleotide sequence: TGTGCCATCAGTGGGCAGGGGTTCACAGATACGCAGTATTTT. The chain uses TRBV10-3 and TRBJ2-3; perhaps TRBD1 as D (6 bases). Germline V gene data show CDR1 as ENHRY and CDR2 as SYGVKD. The CDR3 loop spans 14 amino acids. V lost 4 bases and J lost 2, with 10 bases in between.

This chain joins TRBV6-5 and TRBJ1-1, with a weak D call TRBD1 (6 bases). Trimming shortened V by 0 bases and J by 5 bases, and 16 bases separated the two germline ends. The CDR3 loop spans 16 amino acids. The germline CDR1 and CDR2 sequences are MNHEY and SVGAGI. This chain's CDR3 is CASSYSKTGRRTEAFF. Written as DNA, the CDR3 is TGTGCCAGCAGTTACTCGAAAACAGGGAGACGTACTGAAGCTTTCTTT.

The chain couples TRBV30 to TRBJ2-2, with 8 bases aligning to TRBD1. Germline CDR1 and CDR2: GTSNPN and SVGIG (reference sequence). The CDR3 consists of 14 residues. Trimming removed 0 bases from V and 6 bases from J; junction bases left unmatched: 3. The CDR3 region is CAWSVQQGAGELFF. The CDR3 DNA sequence: TGTGCCTGGAGTGTCCAACAGGGGGCCGGGGAGCTGTTTTTT.

The J gene is TRBJ1-2, the V gene TRBV7-9, with a weak D call TRBD1 (5 bases). Germline lookup yields CDR1 SEHNR and CDR2 FQNEAQ (reference sequence). V dropped 8 bases and J dropped 2 bases, with 6 bases sitting between them. This CDR3 region has 11 residues. Here the CDR3 reads CASGANYGYTF. CDR3 DNA: TGTGCCAGCGGGGCCAACTATGGCTACACCTTC. Drawing the rest from reference TRBV7-9 and TRBJ1-2, the complete variable domain is DTGVSQNPRHKITKRGQNVTFRCDPISEHNRLYWYRQTLGQGPEFLTYFQNEAQLEKSRLLSDRFSAERPKGSFSTLEIQRTEQGDSAMYLCASGANYGYTFGSGTRLTVV.

This chain links TRBV6-5 with TRBJ1-6; a possible D gene is TRBD1 (6 bases). Germline V gene lookup returns CDR1 MNHEY and CDR2 SVGAGI. With 5 bases removed from V and 10 bases from J, the gap between germline ends came to 18 bases. The CDR3 is 15 residues long. The CDR3 DNA reads as TGTGCCAGCAGTAGGGAGAATCCGGGACACTCACCCCTCCACTTT. Translating gives CASSRENPGHSPLHF.

The chain is built from TRBV21-1 and TRBJ1-6; the table names TRBD1, a call not compared with the DNA. TRBV21-1 is flagged as a pseudogene. The CDR3 contains 17 residues. The CDR3 reads CASSKRSGGYYNSPLHF. The CDR3 DNA sequence: TGTGCCAGCAGCAAACGCTCAGGGGGCTATTATAATTCACCCCTCCACTTT.